This T cell receptor beta chain emerged from a study of CD8+CD57+ T cells in acquired aplastic anemia. V was pared by 7 bases and J by 0 bases, with 14 bases between. The CDR3 is made up of 15 amino acids. Germline V gene data show CDR1 as MNHEY and CDR2 as SVGEGT. Profiles of TCR beta VDJ and CDR3 were generated from a genomic DNA template. TCRdb redid the calling of the reads with MiXCR, one entry per CDR3 protein. The table lists hundreds of thousands of distinct CDR3 sequences, under 80% of them singletons, with 3.5% to 4.5% in the top ten. This receptor was taken from a human donor in good health, serving as a control. Sequencing was carried out using sorted CD4+, CD8+, or CD8+CD57+ T cells (not recorded which) from PBMCs. J is TRBJ2-3 and V is TRBV6-2 or TRBV6-3; D is unresolved. This CDR3 is CASKVDIPSTDTQYF. The CDR3 nucleotides read TGTGCCAGCAAAGTAGACATACCTAGCACAGATACGCAGTATTTT.